This T cell receptor beta chain was sequenced for a study of T cells after yellow fever vaccination. Worth noting for this clonotype: Its antigen is undetermined.

Conversion of TCR transcripts into cDNA relied on 5'RACE template switching, which added a universal primer site and UMIs. TCRdb reprocessed the 5' RACE reads via MiXCR and lists one record per CDR3 protein. In the table there are about 300,000 distinct CDR3 sequences, 7.5% to 9% of which are singletons. Germline-derived CDR1 and CDR2 are ENHRY and SYGVKD. Trimming pared 6 bases from V and 4 bases from J, leaving 10 bases between. The CDR3 loop spans 12 amino acids. Study-level findings and limits: Secondary responses were weaker yet peaked faster, day 5 versus 15.

The origin of this receptor is a young man who received the YFV17D yellow fever vaccine. V and J are TRBV10-3 and TRBJ2-7; D assignment may be TRBD1 or TRBD2 (6 bases each). Specimen: CD4+ T cells sorted from PBMCs, collected 5 days after the yellow fever booster vaccination. CDR3 coding DNA: TGTGCCATCAGCCGGGGGCAATACGAGCAGTACTTC. Translated: CAISRGQYEQYF.